This T cell receptor beta chain derives from a study of cytomegalovirus exposure and HLA in healthy donors listed by TCRdb under 2017. For the study in its entirety: An earlier analysis of 550 to 700 of the donors reported 250 to 300 Gb of sequence data and more than 90 million unique TCR beta sequences from 150 million to 200 million T cells. An early release that covered about 600 HLA-typed donors contained around 300 gigabases of sequencing data and around 80 million unique TCR sequences. Of the 398 genotyped donors, less than 85% were placed in the genetic ancestry cluster associated with self-reported Caucasian donors. The study aimed to test whether cataloging public T cell receptors could reveal signatures of past pathogen exposure. The study profiled the T cell repertoires of approximately 700 subjects by immunosequencing and related them to cytomegalovirus serostatus. A separate validation cohort of about 110 different subjects was used in addition to the roughly 670-subject first cohort. High-throughput TCR immunosequencing, statistical association of individual TCRs with disease status, and machine learning were combined to predict cytomegalovirus infection status. In a later analysis, previously published TCR beta repertoires from several hundred donors were re-analyzed and high-resolution HLA genotyping was added so that TCR occurrence patterns could be studied. The later analysis used no new phenotypic data to find candidate immune exposures, relying instead on TCR beta sequences and their occurrence across donors. In an earlier analysis of around 540 of the donors, high-throughput TCR beta sequencing was used to judge whether each TCR beta V gene segment behaved as functional or pseudogenic. Alongside the repertoire data, information on donor age, sex, ethnicity and CMV serostatus was compiled. A later genetic analysis used genome-wide SNP genotypes for about 60% of the roughly 700 donors, treating that subset as a discovery cohort. Every repertoire in the discovery cohort had been generated on one and the same sequencing platform. HLA typing covered class I and class II loci at four-digit resolution. The number of donors typed differed by locus, with about 629-630 for A, B, C, DRB1 and DQB1, 522 for DQA1, about 610 for DPA1, and about 450 for DPB1. Four to six DR-DQ haplotypes were handled as single units for association and clustering, since linkage in the cohort was strong. Among 398 genotyped donors of the cohort, an average of approximately 240,000 unique TCR beta nucleotide sequences were sequenced per donor, around 18% of them non-productive.

Libraries came from the immunoSEQ multiplex PCR assay. For the multiplex PCR, a mixture combining 60 forward primers for TCR Vbeta segments and 13 reverse primers for TCR Jbeta segments was used. Amplification of the CDR3 region of rearranged TCR beta genes was performed with a multiplex PCR assay on genomic DNA. The Illumina HiSeq System was used to sequence the amplified TCR beta libraries as 87-base-pair reads. Per the source publication's procedure: Across the 500 to 750 repertoires, a later analysis counted around 80 million unique TCR beta chains, about 10 million of which were shared by at least two donors. Raw reads were error-corrected and collapsed into unique sequences by a nearest-neighbor algorithm in which closely related sequences were merged to remove PCR and sequencing errors. V, D and J gene segments were assigned by aligning CDR3 sequences to IMGT reference sequences. For a sequence to be retained, at least a six-nucleotide match to both a V gene segment and a J gene segment was required. Rearrangements were classified as productive when the CDR3 lacked stop codons and remained in frame with V and J, and all other rearrangements were classified as non-productive. Following IMGT convention, CDR3 was defined as the stretch from the second conserved V-encoded cysteine to the conserved J-encoded phenylalanine. The earlier analysis of some 580 of the donors excluded any sequence lacking an unambiguous match to a single V gene segment. An earlier analysis of 500 to 700 of the donors classified V segments as functional when productive rearrangements were above 56.7% and as segregating when the standard deviation between donors was above 5%. A statistical classification framework was developed to diagnose cytomegalovirus status using the catalog of TCR beta chain sequences. V and J gene assignment, in a later analysis, came from comparing TCR nucleotide sequences with IMGT/GENE-DB human TR gene sequences. A later analysis assigned CDR3 sequences and most-parsimonious VDJ recombination scenarios with the TCRdist pipeline. In a later analysis, each TCR beta chain was defined by its CDR3 amino acid sequence together with its V-gene family, and reads without a unique V-gene family were excluded. A later analysis removed 550 to 650 highly shared, low-generation-probability nucleotide sequences to deal with suspected cross-contamination and a sequencing artifact. A later analysis calculated a clonal expansion index for each public chain from normalized within-repertoire ranks of inferred template counts. In a later analysis, generation probabilities were computed using a VDJ recombination model fitted to out-of-frame rearrangements, and the results were checked against IGoR. A later analysis scored TCR-TCR, TCR-HLA and TCR-CMV co-occurrence with hypergeometric tests, applying a repertoire-size bias correction to TCR pairs. To estimate false discovery rates, a later analysis permuted the HLA or CMV assignments 20 times. A later analysis grouped co-occurring TCRs with DBSCAN, adding TCRdist sequence similarity when clustering within HLA-allele-positive subsets. Co-occurrence clustering excluded repertoires with fewer than 30,000 or more than 120,000 public chains, plus five with anomalous nucleotide sharing. As stored in TCRdb, this immuneACCESS dataset retains in-frame rearrangements with V and J assigned. A fraction of the clones does not appear; measured against another copy, unresolved V genes explain less than half of the discrepancy, and the remainder lacks a known reason. V, J and clone size reflect that table, while D and trimming were determined from the DNA. In all, the sample holds 200,000 to 250,000 clones, and 85% to 90% of those were seen once. Around 1% of the sample belongs to the ten largest clones.

V is trimmed back by 4 bases and J by 7 bases, and the junction contains 7 bases that no gene match accounts for. The CDR3, from cysteine to phenylalanine, totals 14 residues. CDR3 DNA is the only sequence kept; it has 42 bases, read in frame from the first base. Sequences SGHRS (CDR1) and YFSETQ (CDR2) are obtained from the germline V gene. A note on this clone: No antigen is known for it. There are no base qualities to consult, and no much larger clone falls within one base.

The cohort consisted of 666 healthy bone marrow donors. All cohort members were sampled while nominally healthy, although unrecorded immune exposures were likely present. The donor tested CMV seronegative, placing the donor among the 350 or so seronegative members of the cohort. Each donor provided a peripheral blood sample, and peripheral blood mononuclear cells were used for TCR beta sequencing. The Qiagen DNeasy Blood Extraction Kit was used to extract genomic DNA from the blood cell samples. What the research found in general, with its limitations: The authors suggested that the approach could potentially be generalized to other disease states and immunological phenotypes. For the cohort, immune exposure information was limited to CMV serostatus. A later analysis found that most CMV-associated TCR beta chains appeared HLA-restricted, with HLA associations seemingly driven largely by CMV exposure. Presence/absence analyses assumed roughly uniform sequencing depth across donors, an assumption that may not hold. Some IMGT-functional V segments, including TRBV6-2 and TRBV6-3, could not be distinguished by the 87-base-pair reads and were therefore excluded. A few of the identified cytomegalovirus-associated TCR beta chains were confirmed in vitro to be specific for cytomegalovirus antigens. According to a later genetic analysis, donors in an Asian-associated ancestry cluster had fewer N-insertions in productive TCRs than the approximately 630-donor mean. Seventeen rarely observed V segments, including chromosome 9 orphons, were excluded from the earlier analysis of 550 to 700 of the donors because counts were too low. In the study, approximately 160 TCR beta chains were listed as associated with cytomegalovirus. An earlier analysis of some 590 of the donors showed that most TCR beta V segments appeared in productive rearrangements either about 87% or about 30% of the time, which broadly matched IMGT annotations. According to a later analysis, parvovirus B19, influenza, CMV and Epstein-Barr virus appeared linked to several top co-occurrence clusters. A cluster of highly shared sequence variants was judged likely to be a technical artifact of the sequencing pipeline. In this cohort, only TCR beta chains were sequenced, and detectable features were limited by the absence of alpha or paired-chain data. Assigning TCR associations to individual alleles was difficult when HLA alleles, especially DR and DQ, strongly co-occurred. In a later analysis, HLA-associated TCR beta chains were found to be more clonally expanded and to have lower generation probabilities than equally common non-associated chains. Across donors, most TCR sequences were observed very rarely, whereas some public TCRs were present in many individuals. At a false discovery rate of 0.05, a later analysis linked 16,951 TCR beta sequences to specific HLA alleles. The classifier was reported to diagnose cytomegalovirus status with high specificity and sensitivity in both the original and validation cohorts. Linkage disequilibrium might explain the correlated functional status among segregating V segments, but an unknown experimental factor could not be excluded. A further reported finding was that TCR beta sequences accurately predicted the HLA-A and HLA-B alleles for most subjects in the first cohort. In a later analysis, the rate of TCR association differed among HLA loci, with DRB1 alleles having the most associated TCRs and HLA-C alleles having the fewest. V-gene and J-gene trimming of TCR beta chains was associated with a missense DCLRE1C variant in a later genetic analysis, and the association was replicated in an independent cohort. Because some donors lacked HLA typing at each locus, the association tests relied only on the typed subset.

This TCR derives from a woman between 18 and 30 years old in good health and CMV-seronegative. The chain joins TRBV5-1 to TRBJ2-1, with 8 central nucleotides matching TRBD1. Sample: PBMCs. For the CDR3, the sequence is CASSPGQGGNEQFF. The DNA is TGCGCCAGCAGCCCCGGACAGGGCGGGAATGAGCAGTTCTTC. The variable domain in full, with residues beyond the CDR3 obtained from the reference TRBV5-1 and TRBJ2-1 genes, is KAGVTQTPRYLIKTRGQQVTLSCSPISGHRSVSWYQQTPGQGLQFLFEYFSETQRNKGNFPGRFSGRQFSNSRSEMNVSTLELGDSALYLCASSPGQGGNEQFFGPGTRLTVL.